This TCR beta chain was documented in a study of OX40 agonist ivuxolimab in advanced cancers. Study-wide background: Patients received ivuxolimab, an intravenous treatment, every 2 weeks at 0.01 to 10 mg/kg. Dose-escalation subjects each had hepatocellular carcinoma, melanoma, renal cell or head and neck cancer.

Turning to this clone: The target antigen is unknown.

Study results and limitations: In general, CD8+ T cells held more expanded clones than CD4+ did, on average. With doses of 0.1 to 3.0 mg/kg, CD4+ and CD8+ blood T cells had undergone clonal expansion by week 6.

Germline V gives CDR1 MDHEN, CDR2 SYDVKM. V lost 0 bases, J lost 1 base, and 4 bases lay in between. CDR3 length: 14 amino acids. Assay used: immunoSEQ multiplex PCR; TCRdb lists only in-frame clones, some missing. The table includes tens of thousands of clones, about 90% detected once. V gene TRBV28 combines with J gene TRBJ1-3; D unclear. The material was CD4+ or CD8+ T cells sorted from blood, obtained in a trial of the OX40 agonist ivuxolimab. The clonotype was recovered from an adult with an advanced solid tumor such as melanoma, head and neck, liver or kidney cancer. The CDR3 DNA reads as TGTGCCAGCAGTTTATGGGGATCTGGAAACACCATATATTTT. Residues: CASSLWGSGNTIYF.